This is a list of T cell receptor beta chains from one sample in a study of blood T cells in healthy people across ages. A single record per CDR3 protein comes from TCRdb applying MiXCR to the 5' RACE reads. The data hold under 2 million distinct CDR3 sequences, with around 35% observed a single time. Sequenced input: blood. Receptors were obtained from a woman aged 25 to 39 in good health. The CDR3 runs from the conserved cysteine through the conserved F or W. The D gene is left open where the match is weak. Only some rows state a clone size, as once, few, many or a class for expanded clones.

d_gene	abundance	len	v_gene	j_gene	CDR3aa	CDR3nt
-	-	13	TRBV4-1	TRBJ1-2	CASSHSDAYGYTF	TGCGCCAGCAGCCATTCGGACGCCTATGGCTACACCTTC
-	-	14	TRBV20-1	TRBJ2-7	CSAGATGFTYEQYF	TGCAGTGCTGGCGCCACAGGGTTCACCTACGAGCAGTACTTC
TRBD2	few	16	TRBV2	TRBJ2-3	CASSLTSGRITDTQYF	TGTGCCAGCAGCCTGACTAGCGGGAGGATCACAGATACGCAGTATTTT
TRBD1	-	16	TRBV4-1	TRBJ2-5	CASSQDRTGTQETQYF	TGCGCCAGCAGCCAAGATCGGACAGGAACCCAAGAGACCCAGTACTTC
-	-	16	TRBV20-1	TRBJ1-2	CSARDRFGPGAGGYTF	TGCAGTGCTAGAGATAGGTTCGGCCCGGGAGCGGGGGGCTACACCTTC
-	few	13	TRBV4-2	TRBJ2-7	CASSQVEVYEQYF	TGTGCCAGCAGCCAGGTAGAGGTCTACGAGCAGTACTTC
-	many	14	TRBV5-5	TRBJ2-7	CASSSSKRTYEQYF	TGTGCCAGCAGCTCCTCAAAGAGAACCTACGAGCAGTACTTC
TRBD1	few	15	TRBV29-1	TRBJ1-2	CSVQTPDRWAGDYTF	TGCAGCGTCCAAACTCCGGACAGGTGGGCCGGGGACTACACCTTC
-	-	13	TRBV20-1	TRBJ2-7	CSAPRTENYEQYF	TGCAGTGCTCCTAGGACAGAGAATTACGAGCAGTACTTC
-	many	15	TRBV20-1	TRBJ2-7	CSARDADRSPLEQYF	TGCAGTGCTAGAGACGCCGACAGGTCCCCCTTGGAGCAGTACTTC
-	few	13	TRBV20-1	TRBJ1-5	CSATTVTNQPQHF	TGCAGTGCTACGACAGTCACCAATCAGCCCCAGCATTTT
-	few	17	TRBV21-1	TRBJ2-3	CASSKGHLRPRADTQYF	TGTGCCAGCAGCAAAGGTCATCTCCGTCCAAGGGCAGATACGCAGTATTTT
-	-	11	TRBV14	TRBJ2-5	CASSYEGTQYF	TGTGCCAGCAGCTACGAGGGGACCCAGTACTTC
-	few	16	TRBV10-2	TRBJ2-3	CASKITGTKNTDTQYF	TGCGCCAGCAAAATAACCGGGACAAAAAACACAGATACGCAGTATTTT
-	-	15	TRBV6-5	TRBJ2-5	CASSYRPRRPETQYF	TGTGCCAGCAGTTACCGGCCGAGGAGGCCTGAGACCCAGTACTTC
TRBD1	-	16	TRBV20-1	TRBJ1-2	CSAQSPSGQSSYGYTF	TGCAGTGCTCAGAGCCCGTCGGGACAGTCCTCCTATGGCTACACCTTC
-	-	16	TRBV7-9	TRBJ2-2	CASSLVRLSGTGELFF	TGTGCCAGCAGCTTAGTCAGGCTCTCGGGGACCGGGGAGCTGTTTTTT
-	-	14	TRBV12-3/TRBV12-4	TRBJ1-5	CASSMRDPNQPQHF	TGTGCCAGCAGTATGCGGGACCCCAATCAGCCCCAGCATTTT
TRBD2	-	15	TRBV11-2	TRBJ2-1	CASSLGTRPFDEQFF	TGTGCCAGCAGCCTCGGGACTAGACCCTTCGATGAGCAGTTCTTC
TRBD1	few	14	TRBV27	TRBJ1-4	CASSRDRLNEKLFF	TGTGCCAGCAGTCGGGACAGACTTAATGAAAAACTGTTTTTT
-	-	14	TRBV3-1	TRBJ2-1	CASSQGQGKNEQFF	TGTGCCAGCAGCCAAGGCCAGGGGAAGAATGAGCAGTTCTTC
-	-	13	TRBV29-1	TRBJ1-1	CSVEEGINAEAFF	TGCAGCGTTGAAGAGGGCATTAACGCTGAAGCTTTCTTT
TRBD2	-	17	TRBV28	TRBJ2-3	CASSSLRVAGLTDTQYF	TGTGCCAGCAGTTCCCTTCGTGTAGCGGGGCTCACAGATACGCAGTATTTT
-	-	13	TRBV28	TRBJ2-7	CASSWNPGNEQYF	TGTGCCAGCAGTTGGAACCCGGGAAACGAGCAGTACTTC
-	-	15	TRBV7-9	TRBJ2-7	CASSGSPSDPYEQYF	TGTGCCAGCAGCGGTTCCCCCTCCGATCCATACGAGCAGTACTTC
-	few	16	TRBV5-1	TRBJ2-5	CASSASPAIEGETQYF	TGCGCCAGCAGCGCCAGCCCGGCGATAGAGGGAGAGACCCAGTACTTC
-	-	18	TRBV10-2	TRBJ2-7	CASSDLGAWGLSSYEQYF	TGCGCCAGCAGTGACCTAGGGGCCTGGGGCCTAAGCTCCTACGAGCAGTACTTC
-	-	14	TRBV14	TRBJ1-1	CASSPFKVATEAFF	TGTGCCAGCAGCCCTTTTAAAGTGGCCACTGAAGCTTTCTTT
-	-	13	TRBV6-5	TRBJ1-2	CASSPATGTGYTF	TGTGCCAGCAGCCCAGCGACAGGCACCGGCTACACCTTC
-	few	20	TRBV29-1	TRBJ1-1	CSVEAVGQSVFGEMNTEAFF	TGCAGCGTTGAAGCCGTGGGGCAAAGCGTGTTTGGGGAGATGAACACTGAAGCTTTCTTT
-	few	13	TRBV29-1	TRBJ1-1	CSVDRQGPTEAFF	TGCAGCGTTGATAGGCAGGGTCCCACTGAAGCTTTCTTT
-	few	11	TRBV4-1	TRBJ2-7	CASTKGGEQYF	TGCGCCAGCACGAAAGGGGGCGAGCAGTACTTC
TRBD2	-	16	TRBV20-1	TRBJ2-3	CSASPSGGASTDTQYF	TGCAGTGCTAGCCCTAGCGGGGGGGCTAGCACAGATACGCAGTATTTT
-	-	14	TRBV7-9	TRBJ2-1	CASSFGDDYNEQFF	TGTGCCAGCAGCTTCGGGGACGACTACAATGAGCAGTTCTTC
-	-	13	TRBV2	TRBJ1-5	CASSDFLEQPQHF	TGTGCCAGCAGTGACTTTTTAGAACAGCCCCAGCATTTT
TRBD1	few	14	TRBV20-1	TRBJ1-6	CSARETGENSPLHF	TGCAGTGCTAGGGAGACAGGGGAGAATTCACCCCTCCACTTT
TRBD1	-	15	TRBV2	TRBJ1-5	CASMREQGQYEPQHF	TGTGCCAGCATGAGGGAACAGGGGCAGTATGAGCCCCAGCATTTT
TRBD2	many	15	TRBV10-3	TRBJ2-1	CAISEDTSGSNEQFF	TGTGCCATCAGTGAAGATACTAGCGGCTCAAATGAGCAGTTCTTC
-	-	13	TRBV20-1	TRBJ2-7	CSASGGMGYEQYF	TGCAGTGCTAGTGGGGGAATGGGCTACGAGCAGTACTTC
-	-	13	TRBV6-1	TRBJ1-2	CASSDRRTSGYTF	TGTGCCAGCAGTGACCGCCGGACGTCGGGCTACACCTTC
-	few	13	TRBV3-1	TRBJ1-2	CASSVQGYHGYTF	TGTGCCAGCAGCGTCCAGGGGTACCATGGCTACACCTTC
TRBD2	-	14	TRBV28	TRBJ2-2	CASSPGGGSGELFF	TGTGCCAGCTCACCTGGGGGAGGGAGCGGGGAGCTGTTTTTT
-	-	15	TRBV20-1	TRBJ2-7	CSARLIGAGEYEQYF	TGCAGTGCTAGGTTGATCGGAGCGGGTGAATACGAGCAGTACTTC
-	few	15	TRBV7-9	TRBJ1-2	CASSSTRVANYGYTF	TGTGCCAGCAGCTCAACACGGGTAGCTAACTATGGCTACACCTTC
-	-	12	TRBV29-1	TRBJ1-2	CSVEGDGYGYTF	TGCAGCGTTGAAGGGGACGGATATGGCTACACCTTC
TRBD1	-	12	TRBV20-1	TRBJ1-2	CSASGQGYGYTF	TGCAGTGCTAGCGGACAGGGCTATGGCTACACCTTC
TRBD1	-	14	TRBV3-1	TRBJ1-1	CASSRTGSEAEAFF	TGTGCCAGCAGCCGGACAGGGTCAGAGGCTGAAGCTTTCTTT
-	-	15	TRBV10-1	TRBJ1-2	CASTERELDLGGYTF	TGCGCCAGCACCGAGAGGGAGTTAGATCTCGGTGGCTACACCTTC
-	-	14	TRBV6-5	TRBJ2-3	CAARIAGGTDTQYF	TGTGCCGCGCGCATAGCTGGGGGCACAGATACGCAGTATTTT
-	-	15	TRBV18	TRBJ2-1	CASSPRDFLRNEQFF	TGTGCCAGCTCACCACGGGACTTTCTCCGGAATGAGCAGTTCTTC